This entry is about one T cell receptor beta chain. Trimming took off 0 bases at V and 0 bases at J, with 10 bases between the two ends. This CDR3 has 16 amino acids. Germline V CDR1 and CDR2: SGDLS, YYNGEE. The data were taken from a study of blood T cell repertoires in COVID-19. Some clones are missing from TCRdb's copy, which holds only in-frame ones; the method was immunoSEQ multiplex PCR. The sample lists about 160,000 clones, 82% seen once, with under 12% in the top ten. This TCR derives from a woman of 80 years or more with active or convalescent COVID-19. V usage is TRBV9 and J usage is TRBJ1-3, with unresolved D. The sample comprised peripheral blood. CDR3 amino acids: CASSVAQALSGNTIYF. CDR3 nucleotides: TGTGCCAGCAGCGTAGCTCAGGCCCTCTCTGGAAACACCATATATTTT.